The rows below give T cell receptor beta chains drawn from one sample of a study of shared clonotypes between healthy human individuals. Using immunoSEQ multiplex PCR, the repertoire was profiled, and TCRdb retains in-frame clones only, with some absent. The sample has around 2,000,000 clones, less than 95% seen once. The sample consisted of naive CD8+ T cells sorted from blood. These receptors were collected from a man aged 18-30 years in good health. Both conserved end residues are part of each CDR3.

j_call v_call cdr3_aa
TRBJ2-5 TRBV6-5 CASSWTGEETQYF
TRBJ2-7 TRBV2 CASSAGTGSYEQYF
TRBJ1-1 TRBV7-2 CASSLGGVEEGPNTEAFF
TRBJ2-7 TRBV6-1 CASSGRQDLYEQYF
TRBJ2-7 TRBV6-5 CAAGWGALYEQYF
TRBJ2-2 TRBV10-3 CAISGGDRVSPNTGELFF
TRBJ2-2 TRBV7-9 CASSFGAPGELFF
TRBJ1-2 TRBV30 CAWSDRGVFDYGYTF
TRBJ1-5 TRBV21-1 CASPVGVQPQHF
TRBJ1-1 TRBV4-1 CASSQEGGADTEAFF
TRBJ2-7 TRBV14 CASSHLVGDYEQYF
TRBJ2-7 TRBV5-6 CASSSSVSYEQYF
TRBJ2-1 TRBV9 CASSPPLAGGHEQFF
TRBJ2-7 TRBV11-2 CASSLDRAYYEQYF
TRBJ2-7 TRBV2 CASRLAGGAYEQYF